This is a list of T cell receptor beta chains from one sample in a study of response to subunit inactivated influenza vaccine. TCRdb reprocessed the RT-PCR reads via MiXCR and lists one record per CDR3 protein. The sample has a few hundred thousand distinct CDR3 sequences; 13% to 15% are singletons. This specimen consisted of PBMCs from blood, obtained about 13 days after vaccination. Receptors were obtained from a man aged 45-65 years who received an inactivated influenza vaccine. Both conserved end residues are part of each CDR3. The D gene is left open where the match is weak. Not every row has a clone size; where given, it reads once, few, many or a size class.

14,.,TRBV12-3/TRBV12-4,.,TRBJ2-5,CASSLGGIGETQYF,TGTGCCAGCAGTTTAGGGGGGATCGGAGAGACCCAGTACTTC
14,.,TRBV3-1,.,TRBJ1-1,CASSYGRVNTEAFF,TGTGCCAGCAGCTACGGACGGGTGAACACTGAAGCTTTCTTT
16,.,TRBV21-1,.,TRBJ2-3,CASSKDGGRITDTQYF,TGTGCCAGCAGCAAAGACGGCGGGAGGATCACAGATACGCAGTATTTT
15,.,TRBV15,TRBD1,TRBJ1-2,CATSRYSGQLYGYTF,TGTGCCACCAGCAGATATTCGGGACAGCTCTATGGCTACACCTTC
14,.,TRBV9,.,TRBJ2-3,CASSALERPDTQYF,TGTGCCAGCAGCGCCCTAGAGAGACCAGATACGCAGTATTTT
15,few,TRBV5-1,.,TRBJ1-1,CASSFDPGANTEAFF,TGCGCCAGCAGCTTCGACCCGGGGGCGAACACTGAAGCTTTCTTT
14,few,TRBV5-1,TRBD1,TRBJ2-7,CASSTGQGIHEQYF,TGCGCCAGCAGCACGGGACAGGGAATCCACGAGCAGTACTTC
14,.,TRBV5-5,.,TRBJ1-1,CASSLGRDAPEAFF,TGTGCCAGCAGCTTGGGCAGGGATGCGCCTGAAGCTTTCTTT
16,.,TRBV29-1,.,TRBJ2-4,CSVELKTALAKNIQYF,TGCAGCGTTGAGCTAAAGACAGCACTAGCCAAAAACATTCAGTACTTC
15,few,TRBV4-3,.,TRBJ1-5,CASSQARQFNQPQHF,TGCGCCAGCAGCCAAGCGAGACAGTTCAATCAGCCCCAGCATTTT
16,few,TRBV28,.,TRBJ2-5,CASSFFLVGRQETQYF,TGTGCCAGCAGTTTTTTCTTAGTGGGCAGGCAAGAGACCCAGTACTTC
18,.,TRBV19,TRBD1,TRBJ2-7,CASSGTFRGQDYSYEQYF,TGTGCCAGTAGTGGCACCTTCCGAGGACAGGATTATTCCTACGAGCAGTACTTC
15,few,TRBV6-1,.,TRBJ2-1,CASSEWNWVGNEQFF,TGTGCCAGCAGTGAATGGAATTGGGTTGGCAATGAGCAGTTCTTC
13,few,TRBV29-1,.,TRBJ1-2,CSVESGSVGGYTF,TGCAGCGTTGAGAGTGGCAGCGTGGGTGGCTACACCTTC
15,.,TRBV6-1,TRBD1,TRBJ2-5,CASRKGQGLGETQYF,TGTGCCAGCAGAAAGGGACAGGGGCTGGGAGAGACCCAGTACTTC
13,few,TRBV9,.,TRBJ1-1,CATGVDLYTEAFF,TGTGCCACTGGCGTGGATCTGTACACTGAAGCTTTCTTT
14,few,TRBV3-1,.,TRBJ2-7,CASSQGPGRYEQYF,TGTGCCAGCAGCCAAGGTCCGGGTAGGTACGAGCAGTACTTC
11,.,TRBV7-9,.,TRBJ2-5,CASTKHETQYF,TGTGCCAGCACCAAACACGAGACCCAGTACTTC
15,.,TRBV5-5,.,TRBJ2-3,CASSLSGQNTDTQYF,TGTGCCAGCAGCTTGTCGGGCCAAAACACAGATACGCAGTATTTT
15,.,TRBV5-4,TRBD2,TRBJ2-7,CASSLAGAGRYEQYF,TGTGCCAGCAGCTTGGCCGGAGCGGGGCGGTACGAGCAGTACTTC
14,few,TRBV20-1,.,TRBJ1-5,CSASHGTGYQPQHF,TGCAGTGCTAGTCATGGCACGGGCTATCAGCCCCAGCATTTT
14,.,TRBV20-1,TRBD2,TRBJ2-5,CSAAGLAGSETQYF,TGCAGTGCTGCCGGACTAGCGGGAAGCGAGACCCAGTACTTC